One and the same sample provided the 9 T cell receptor beta chains below, sequenced in a study of T-cell memory formation after mild COVID-19 (dated by TCRdb to 2020 to 2022). Libraries were made using 5' RACE. Sequencing used an Illumina NovaSeq 6000. Using fastp trimming at Q25 and MiXCR clonotype assembly, TCRdb reanalyzed the public sequencing data and kept in-frame beta chains. Every CDR3 protein is listed once, alongside the most common genes and DNA of its rows. This sample lists around 160,000 distinct CDR3 sequences; under 14% were detected once. Around 3.8% of the sample is held by the ten biggest clonotypes. Input material: PBMCs or a T cell subset sorted from them (not recorded which). The source of these receptors is a man between 18 and 29 years old who had mild COVID-19 (a few samples of this study predate the infection). The sample titles of this study are shuffled in the database, so cell type and time point are left out; the donor was told from shared clones.

The J gene is TRBJ2-4, the V gene TRBV20-1; 8 positions agree with TRBD1. V lost 3 bases, J lost 7 bases, and 8 bases stayed unmatched. The germline V gene has CDR1 DFQATT and CDR2 SNEGSKA (reference sequence). The CDR3 sequence is 14 residues long. CDR3 in DNA: TGCAGTGCTAGGGAACAGGGGGGCCTGAACATTCAGTACTTC. It translates to CSAREQGGLNIQYF.

This clonotype was observed a handful of times. The rearrangement joins TRBV10-3 to TRBJ1-3; possible D gene TRBD1, 6 bases. The V gene lost 6 bases and the J gene lost 0 bases, with 12 bases spanning the gap. The CDR3 totals 15 residues. Per germline, CDR1 ENHRY and CDR2 SYGVKD. In DNA form, the CDR3 reads TGTGCCATCAGGGGAACAGGGAGCTCTGGAAACACCATATATTTT. The encoded protein is CAIRGTGSSGNTIYF.

This clonotype occurred a few times. V is TRBV7-2 and J is TRBJ1-5; the D gene is possibly TRBD1 (5 bases). Germline V CDR1 and CDR2: SGHTA, FQGNSA. V lost 1 base and J lost 8, with 12 bases in between. The CDR3 runs to 14 residues. DNA for the CDR3: TGTGCCAGCAGCTTAGGGATAGGGGAAAAGCCCCAGCATTTT. Protein: CASSLGIGEKPQHF.

This clonotype was counted only a few times. The DNA for the CDR3 is TGTGCCAGCAGCTTCGGGGGTGGAACCGGGGAGCTGTTTTTT. It is translated as CASSFGGGTGELFF. The V and J genes are TRBV7-6 and TRBJ2-2; TRBD2 is a possible D gene (6 bases). Germline V gives CDR1 SGHVS, CDR2 FNYEAQ. V lost 3 bases to trimming and J lost 5 bases, with 10 bases between them. The CDR3 totals 14 residues.

This clonotype was recorded a few times. The V gene is TRBV10-3, the J gene TRBJ2-3, with a tentative D call TRBD2 (6 bases). Germline V gene lookup returns CDR1 ENHRY and CDR2 SYGVKD. The germline V and J ends were trimmed by 0 bases and 9 bases, with 13 bases remaining between them. This CDR3 has 14 residues. DNA for the CDR3: TGTGCCATCAGTGAGTCGGAGGAGGGAAGGACGCAGTATTTT. Its protein product is CAISESEEGRTQYF.

This clonotype has at least ten counts. The chain carries TRBV5-1 and TRBJ1-1; 7 bases map to TRBD1. The CDR3 runs to 14 residues. With 0 bases clipped from V and 1 base from J, the junction kept 0 bases outside the gene matches. Germline V gene lookup returns CDR1 SGHRS and CDR2 YFSETQ. CDR3: CASSLGDRNTEAFF. Written as DNA, the CDR3 is TGCGCCAGCAGCTTGGGGGACAGGAACACTGAAGCTTTCTTT. Full variable domain (rest looked up from reference TRBV5-1 and TRBJ1-1): KAGVTQTPRYLIKTRGQQVTLSCSPISGHRSVSWYQQTPGQGLQFLFEYFSETQRNKGNFPGRFSGRQFSNSRSEMNVSTLELGDSALYLCASSLGDRNTEAFFGQGTRLTVV.

This clonotype was seen repeatedly, ten times or more. The chain recombines TRBV11-2 with TRBJ2-2, with a possible D match to TRBD1 (6 bases). There are 13 residues in the CDR3. V was shortened by 5 bases and J by 5 bases, with 9 bases between the two germline ends. Germline V lookup: CDR1 SGHAT, CDR2 FQNNGV. The CDR3 here is CASSPTGTGELFF. CDR3 sequence (DNA): TGTGCCAGCAGCCCTACAGGGACCGGGGAGCTGTTTTTT.

This chain uses TRBV28 with TRBJ2-6; D gene uncertain. This CDR3 has 16 residues. V dropped 2 bases and J dropped 0 bases, with 8 bases sitting between them. Germline V gene sequence: CDR1 MDHEN, CDR2 SYDVKM. Here the CDR3 DNA reads TGTGCCAGCAGTTTAAGAAGATTCTCTGGGGCCAACGTCCTGACTTTC. It encodes CASSLRRFSGANVLTF.

This clonotype appeared many times. The J gene is TRBJ2-3, the V gene TRBV20-1; 7 nucleotides match TRBD1. This CDR3 has 14 residues. Germline values: CDR1 DFQATT, CDR2 SNEGSKA (reference sequence). J gave up 2 bases and V 3 bases, and 5 bases lay outside the gene matches. Here the CDR3 DNA reads TGCAGTGCTAGTCGGGACAGTCTCACAGATACGCAGTATTTT. Protein sequence: CSASRDSLTDTQYF.